One TCR beta chain is described in this entry. Trimming cost V 5 bases and J 5 bases; bases outside gene matches: 7. CDR3 size: 15 residues. Germline V gene data show CDR1 as DFQATT and CDR2 as SNEGSKA (reference sequence). TCRdb re-analysed the RT-PCR reads in MiXCR, keeping a single row per CDR3 protein. The sample carries almost 700,000 distinct CDR3 sequences, approximately 15% recorded once. The rearrangement links TRBV20-1 to TRBJ2-1, with 12 positions matching TRBD2. This TCR was sampled from a female donor in good health, serving as a healthy control. The source material was memory CD4+ T cells from blood. CDR3 protein: CSAHGLAGLNNEQFF. The CDR3 coding sequence is TGCAGTGCTCACGGACTAGCGGGGCTAAACAATGAGCAGTTCTTC.